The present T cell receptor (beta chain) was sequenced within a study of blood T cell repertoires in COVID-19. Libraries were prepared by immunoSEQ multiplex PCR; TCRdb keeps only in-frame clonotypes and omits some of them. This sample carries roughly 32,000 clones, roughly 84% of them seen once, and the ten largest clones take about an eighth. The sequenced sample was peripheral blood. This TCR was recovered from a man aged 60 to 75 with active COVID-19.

CDR3 in amino acids: CASSSAGELFF. CDR3 DNA sequence: TGTGCCAGCTCGTCTGCCGGGGAGCTGTTTTTT. This chain connects TRBV18 to TRBJ2-2; D is undetermined. The CDR3 is 11 amino acids. V lost 6 bases, J lost 6 bases, and 5 bases lay in between. Germline V gene lookup returns CDR1 KGHSH and CDR2 LQKENI.